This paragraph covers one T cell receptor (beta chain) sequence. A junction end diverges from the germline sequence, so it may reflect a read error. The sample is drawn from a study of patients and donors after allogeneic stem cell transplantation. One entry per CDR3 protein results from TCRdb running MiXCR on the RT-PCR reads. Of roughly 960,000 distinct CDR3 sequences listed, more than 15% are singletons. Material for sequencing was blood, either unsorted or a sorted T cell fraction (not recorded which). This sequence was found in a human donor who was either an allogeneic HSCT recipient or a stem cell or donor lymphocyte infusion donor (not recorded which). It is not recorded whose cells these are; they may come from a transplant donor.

Here the CDR3 reads CASSFSGSGTAELFF. The CDR3, as DNA: TGTGCCAGCAGCTTTTCAGGTTCAGGCACCGCGGAGCTGTTTTTT. The chain is built from TRBV5-6 and TRBJ2-2; D gene uncertain. The germline V gene encodes CDR1 SGHDT and CDR2 YYEEEE. The CDR3 covers 15 residues.